What follows is one T cell receptor (beta chain) and its context. Its antigen is not yet known. Per-base qualities were not stored, and no clone one base away is much larger. These data belong to a study of cytomegalovirus exposure and HLA in healthy donors (dated by TCRdb to the late 2010s). At the level of the whole study: An earlier analysis of fewer than 750 of the donors reported 276 Gb of sequence data and 90 million to 120 million unique TCR beta sequences obtained from about 170 million T cells. Approximately 300 gigabases of sequencing data and around 80 million unique TCR sequences made up an early release that covered approximately 700 HLA-typed donors. Of the approximately 400 genotyped donors, about 80% fell in the genetic ancestry cluster associated with self-reported Caucasian donors. The aim of the study was to test whether cataloging public T cell receptors could identify signatures of past pathogen exposure. The study used immunosequencing to profile the T cell repertoires of some 600 subjects and linked those repertoires to cytomegalovirus serostatus. A separate validation cohort of 100 to 150 different subjects was used in addition to the 666-subject first cohort. The study combined high-throughput TCR immunosequencing, statistical association of individual TCRs with disease status, and machine learning to predict cytomegalovirus infection status. A later analysis re-examined previously published TCR beta repertoires from roughly 720 donors and added high-resolution HLA genotyping to investigate patterns of TCR occurrence. The later analysis used no new phenotypic data to find candidate immune exposures, relying instead on TCR beta sequences and their occurrence across donors. To decide whether each TCR beta V gene segment behaved as functional or pseudogenic, an earlier analysis of some 540 of the donors relied on high-throughput TCR beta sequencing. Donor age, sex, ethnicity and CMV serostatus were collected together with the repertoire data. Genome-wide SNP genotypes for about 60% of the roughly 670 donors were used in a later genetic analysis, which treated that subset as a discovery cohort. All discovery cohort repertoires had been generated on a single sequencing platform. HLA typing included class I and class II loci at four-digit resolution. The number of donors typed differed by locus, with roughly 629-640 for A, B, C, DRB1 and DQB1, around 520 for DQA1, 600 to 610 for DPA1, and approximately 470 for DPB1. Five DR-DQ haplotypes were handled as single units for association and clustering, since linkage in the cohort was strong. Among some 410 genotyped donors of the cohort, an average of around 250,000 unique TCR beta nucleotide sequences was sequenced per donor, of which roughly 18% were non-productive.

The cohort consisted of hundreds of healthy bone marrow donors. Cohort members were all nominally healthy when sampled, although unrecorded immune exposures were likely present. The donor tested CMV seronegative and was one of the 352 seronegative cohort members. A peripheral blood sample was provided by each donor, and peripheral blood mononuclear cells were used for TCR beta sequencing. Genomic DNA extraction from the blood cell samples was performed with the Qiagen DNeasy Blood Extraction Kit. What the authors observed across the whole study: In both the original and validation cohorts, the classifier was reported to diagnose cytomegalovirus status with high specificity and sensitivity. Compared with the approximately 700-donor mean, donors in an Asian-associated ancestry cluster had fewer N-insertions in productive TCRs, according to a later genetic analysis. Over 15 rarely observed V segments, including chromosome 9 orphons, were excluded from the earlier analysis of several hundred of the donors because counts were too low. Strong co-occurrence of HLA alleles, especially DR and DQ, made assigning TCR associations to individual alleles difficult. A group of highly shared sequence variants was considered likely to be a technical artifact of the sequencing pipeline. Three of the identified cytomegalovirus-associated TCR beta chains were confirmed in vitro to be specific for cytomegalovirus antigens. Most TCR sequences were observed very rarely across donors, whereas some public TCRs were present in many individuals. In the study, roughly 160 TCR beta chains were listed as associated with cytomegalovirus. According to the authors, the approach could potentially be generalized to other disease states and immunological phenotypes. In a later analysis, most CMV-associated TCR beta chains were found to appear HLA-restricted, with HLA associations seemingly driven largely by CMV exposure. A further reported finding was that TCR beta sequences accurately predicted the HLA-A and HLA-B alleles for most subjects in the first cohort. A later analysis found that HLA-associated TCR beta chains were more clonally expanded and had lower generation probabilities than equally common non-associated chains. Several of the top co-occurrence clusters appeared to be linked to parvovirus B19, influenza, CMV and Epstein-Barr virus, according to a later analysis. Presence/absence analyses assumed roughly uniform sequencing depth across donors, an assumption that may not hold. Specific HLA alleles were associated with 15,000 to 20,000 TCR beta sequences at a false discovery rate of 0.05 in a later analysis. In a later analysis, the rate of TCR association differed among HLA loci, with DRB1 alleles having the most associated TCRs and HLA-C alleles having the fewest. In an earlier analysis of around 500 of the donors, most TCR beta V segments appeared in productive rearrangements about 87% or about 30% of the time, broadly matching IMGT annotations. In this cohort, only TCR beta chains were sequenced, and detectable features were limited by the absence of alpha or paired-chain data. An association between a missense DCLRE1C variant and V-gene and J-gene trimming of TCR beta chains was found in a later genetic analysis and replicated in an independent cohort. Because HLA typing was unavailable for some donors at each locus, only the typed subset was used in association tests. Linkage disequilibrium might explain the correlated functional status among segregating V segments, but an unknown experimental factor could not be ruled out. Immune exposure information for the cohort was limited to CMV serostatus.

The library was obtained by the immunoSEQ multiplex PCR assay. A mixture of 60 forward primers for TCR Vbeta segments and 13 reverse primers for TCR Jbeta segments was used in the multiplex PCR. Amplification of the CDR3 region of rearranged TCR beta genes was performed with a multiplex PCR assay on genomic DNA. The Illumina HiSeq System was used to sequence the amplified TCR beta libraries as 87-base-pair reads. On the authors' methods: A later analysis counted some 74 million unique TCR beta chains across the roughly 700 repertoires, and around 9.9 million of these chains were shared by at least two donors. Raw reads were error-corrected and collapsed into unique sequences by a nearest-neighbor algorithm in which closely related sequences were merged to remove PCR and sequencing errors. Alignment of CDR3 sequences to IMGT reference sequences was used to assign V, D and J gene segments. Each retained sequence needed at least a six-nucleotide match to both a V gene segment and a J gene segment. A rearrangement counted as productive if the CDR3 had no stop codons and remained in frame with V and J, and every other rearrangement counted as non-productive. CDR3 was defined by IMGT convention, running from the second conserved V-encoded cysteine to the conserved J-encoded phenylalanine. In an earlier analysis of approximately 500 of the donors, sequences lacking an unambiguous match to a single V gene segment were excluded. In an earlier analysis of around 600 of the donors, V segments were called functional above 56.7% productive rearrangements and were called segregating when the between-donor standard deviation exceeded 5%. A statistical classification framework was built for diagnosing cytomegalovirus status from the catalog of TCR beta chain sequences. In a later analysis, TCR nucleotide sequences were compared against IMGT/GENE-DB human TR gene sequences so that V and J genes could be assigned. In a later analysis, CDR3 sequences and most-parsimonious VDJ recombination scenarios were assigned using the TCRdist pipeline. A later analysis defined each TCR beta chain by its CDR3 amino acid sequence plus V-gene family, and excluded reads lacking a unique V-gene family. A later analysis removed over 500 highly shared, low-generation-probability nucleotide sequences to deal with suspected cross-contamination and a sequencing artifact. In a later analysis, a clonal expansion index for each public chain was calculated from normalized within-repertoire ranks of inferred template counts. A later analysis computed generation probabilities with a VDJ recombination model fitted to out-of-frame rearrangements, and checked the results against IGoR. Hypergeometric tests were used in a later analysis to score TCR-TCR, TCR-HLA and TCR-CMV co-occurrence, with a repertoire-size bias correction applied to the TCR pairs. A later analysis estimated false discovery rates by permuting HLA or CMV assignments 20 times. In a later analysis, co-occurring TCRs were grouped with DBSCAN, and TCRdist sequence similarity was added when clustering was performed within HLA-allele-positive subsets. Repertoires with fewer than 30,000 or more than 120,000 public chains were left out of co-occurrence clustering, as were a handful of repertoires with anomalous nucleotide sharing. The clones in this table, taken by TCRdb from immuneACCESS, are in-frame only. Not every clone is retained; where verified, under half of the shortfall comes from an unresolved V gene, and the cause of the rest is unknown. V and J calls and clone size are given by that table; D and trimming were obtained from the DNA. The sample profile shows approximately 170,000 clones; 77% of them were found once. Of the sample, about 2.9% is held by the ten largest clones.

This clonotype was sampled from a female donor in good health and CMV-seronegative. Sequencing was carried out using PBMCs.

In nucleotides, the sequence is TGCGCCAGCAGCTGGACTAGCGGGGGTCAAGAGACCCAGTACTTC. The resulting protein is CASSWTSGGQETQYF. Recombination joined TRBV23-1 with TRBJ2-5; 13 bases in the middle match TRBD2. TRBV23-1 is flagged as an ORF with uncertain function. The CDR3 goes from the cysteine to the phenylalanine over 15 residues. CDR3 DNA is the only sequence kept; it has 45 bases, read in frame from the first base. V has 6 bases trimmed and J has 2 bases trimmed; junction bases matching no gene number 3.